The sequence of this T cell receptor beta chain was determined in a study of CXCR3-negative and CXCR3-positive naive CD8 T cells. Overall study findings and caveats: More hydrophobic TRB CDR3s occurred in CXCR3-positive than in CXCR3-negative naive cells. Diversity proved comparably high across both naive subsets and much lower in memory CD8+ cells.

About this clonotype: Its antigen is unidentified.

Researchers prepared the TRB cDNA libraries using 5' RACE with UMI labels. TCRdb reanalyzed the 5' RACE reads and collapses them to one entry per CDR3 protein, without DNA. The sample totals tens of thousands of distinct CDR3 sequences; its top ten clones hold more than 0.45%. Per germline, CDR1 LGHNA and CDR2 YSLEER. CDR3 length: 13 amino acids. The V and J genes are TRBV4-3 and TRBJ2-5; TCRdb selects TRBD2, and the lack of DNA leaves this call unchecked. Sequences were obtained from naive CXCR3+ CD8+ T cells from blood. As to subset: CD45RO-CCR7+CD27+CD95- naive CD8+ T cells expressing CXCR3 (TNR3+). This TCR was sampled from a human donor in good health. Some clones in this sample may be carry-over from other donors' samples. The CDR3 protein is CASSQEGGETQYF.